The clone carrying this TCR beta chain was recorded only once. What it recognizes is unknown. The data were obtained in a study of T cell responses to AZD1222 COVID-19 vaccine. Study conclusions and caveats: Epitopes outside B.1.351 and B.1.1.7 mutated regions reportedly drew nearly half of spike TCRs. In a largely white British group with more females than males, clonal diversity was possibly underestimated.

Clones were sequenced by immunoSEQ multiplex PCR, and TCRdb holds only the in-frame ones, with some missing. The sample records 150,000 or so clones, 94% being singletons. The receptor was isolated from an adult in good health. Sequencing was performed on peripheral blood, taken on day 0 of AZD1222 vaccination.

This CDR3 reads CASSTAGAGGFHEQFF. The CDR3 nucleotides are TGTGCCAGCAGTACAGCGGGAGCCGGGGGATTCCATGAGCAGTTCTTC. The chain employs TRBV27 and TRBJ2-1, with TRBD2 matching over 8 bases. The CDR3 runs to 16 residues. The germline CDR1 and CDR2 sequences are MNHEY and SMNVEV (reference sequence). Trimming removed 5 bases from V and 8 bases from J; junction bases left unmatched: 14.